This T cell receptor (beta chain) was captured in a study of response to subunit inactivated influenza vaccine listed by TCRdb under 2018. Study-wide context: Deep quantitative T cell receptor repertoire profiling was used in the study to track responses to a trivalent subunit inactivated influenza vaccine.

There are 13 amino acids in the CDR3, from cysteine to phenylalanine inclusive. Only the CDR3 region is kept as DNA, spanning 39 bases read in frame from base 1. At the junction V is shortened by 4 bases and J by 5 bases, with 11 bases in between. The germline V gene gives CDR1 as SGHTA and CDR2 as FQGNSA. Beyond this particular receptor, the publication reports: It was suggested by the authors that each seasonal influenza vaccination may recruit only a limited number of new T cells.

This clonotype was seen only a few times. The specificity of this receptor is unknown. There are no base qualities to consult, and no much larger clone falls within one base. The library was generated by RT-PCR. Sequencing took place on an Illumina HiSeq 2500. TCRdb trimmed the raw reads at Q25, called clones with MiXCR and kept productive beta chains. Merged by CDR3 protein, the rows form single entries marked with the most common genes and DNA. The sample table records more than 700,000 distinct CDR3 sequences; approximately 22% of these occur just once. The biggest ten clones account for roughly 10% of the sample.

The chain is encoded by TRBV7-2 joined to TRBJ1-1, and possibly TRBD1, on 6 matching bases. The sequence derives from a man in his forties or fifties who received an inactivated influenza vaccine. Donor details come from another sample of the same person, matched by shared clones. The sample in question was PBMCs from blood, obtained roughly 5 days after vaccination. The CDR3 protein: CASSSITGTEAFF. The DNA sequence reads TGTGCCAGCAGCTCTATCACAGGGACTGAAGCTTTCTTT.